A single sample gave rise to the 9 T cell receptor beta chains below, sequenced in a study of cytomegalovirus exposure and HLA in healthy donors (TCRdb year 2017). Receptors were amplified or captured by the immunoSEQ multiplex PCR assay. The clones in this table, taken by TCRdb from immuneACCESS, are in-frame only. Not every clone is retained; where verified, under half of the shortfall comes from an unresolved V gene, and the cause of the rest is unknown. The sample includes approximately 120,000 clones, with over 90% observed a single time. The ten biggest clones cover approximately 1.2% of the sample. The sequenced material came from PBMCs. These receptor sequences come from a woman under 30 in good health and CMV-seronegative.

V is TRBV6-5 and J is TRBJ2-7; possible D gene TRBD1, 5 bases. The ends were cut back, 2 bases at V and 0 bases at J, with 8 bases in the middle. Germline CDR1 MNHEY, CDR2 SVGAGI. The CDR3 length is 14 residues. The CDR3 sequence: CASSYGQISYEQYF. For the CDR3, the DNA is TGTGCCAGCAGTTACGGACAAATCTCCTACGAGCAGTACTTC.

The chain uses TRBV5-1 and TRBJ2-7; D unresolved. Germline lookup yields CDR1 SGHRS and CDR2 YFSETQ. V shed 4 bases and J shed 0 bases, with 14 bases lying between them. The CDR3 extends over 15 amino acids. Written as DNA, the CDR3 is TGCGCCAGCAGCATCCCAGGCACCAGCTCCTACGAGCAGTACTTC. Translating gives CASSIPGTSSYEQYF.

CDR3 DNA sequence: TGTGCCAGTGGCAGGGTCGGCGCTTCCTCCTACGAGCAGTACTTC. Its translation is CASGRVGASSYEQYF. This chain connects TRBV19 to TRBJ2-7; D may be TRBD1 (5 bases). V was trimmed by 8 bases and J by 0 bases, leaving 17 bases between them. The CDR3 runs 15 residues. Germline V CDR1 and CDR2: LNHDA, SQIVND (reference sequence).

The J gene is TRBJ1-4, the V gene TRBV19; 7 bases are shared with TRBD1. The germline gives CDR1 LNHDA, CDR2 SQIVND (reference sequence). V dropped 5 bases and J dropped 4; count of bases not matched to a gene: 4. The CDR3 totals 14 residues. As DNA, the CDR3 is TGTGCCAGTAGTCGGGGACAGTATAATGAAAAACTGTTTTTT. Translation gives CASSRGQYNEKLFF. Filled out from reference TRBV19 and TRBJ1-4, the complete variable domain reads DGGITQSPKYLFRKEGQNVTLSCEQNLNHDAMYWYRQDPGQGLRLIYYSQIVNDFQKGDIAEGYSVSREKKESFPLTVTSAQKNPTAFYLCASSRGQYNEKLFFGSGTQLSVL.

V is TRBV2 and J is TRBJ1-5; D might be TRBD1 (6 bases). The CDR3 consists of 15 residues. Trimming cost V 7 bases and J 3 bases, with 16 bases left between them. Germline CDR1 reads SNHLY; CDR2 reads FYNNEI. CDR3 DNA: TGTGCCAGCACCCTTCAGAGGGGGTACAATCAGCCCCAGCATTTT. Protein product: CASTLQRGYNQPQHF.

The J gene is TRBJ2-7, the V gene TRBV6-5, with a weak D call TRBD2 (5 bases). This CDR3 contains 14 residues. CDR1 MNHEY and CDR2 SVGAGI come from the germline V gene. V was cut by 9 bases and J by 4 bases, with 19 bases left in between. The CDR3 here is CASSHRGTSYEQYF. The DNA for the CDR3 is TGTGCCAGTTCCCATCGGGGTACGTCGTACGAGCAGTACTTC.

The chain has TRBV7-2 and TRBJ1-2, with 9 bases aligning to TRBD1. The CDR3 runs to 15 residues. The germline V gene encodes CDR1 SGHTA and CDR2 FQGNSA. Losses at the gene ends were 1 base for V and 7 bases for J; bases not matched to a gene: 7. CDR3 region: CASSLDGTGKGGYTF. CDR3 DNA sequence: TGTGCCAGCAGCTTAGACGGGACAGGGAAAGGTGGCTACACCTTC.

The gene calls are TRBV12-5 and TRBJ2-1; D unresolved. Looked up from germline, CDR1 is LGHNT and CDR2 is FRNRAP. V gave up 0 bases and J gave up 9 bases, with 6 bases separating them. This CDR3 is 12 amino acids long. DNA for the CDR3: TGTGCTAGTGGTTTGGTACCGGGTGAGCAGTTCTTC. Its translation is CASGLVPGEQFF.

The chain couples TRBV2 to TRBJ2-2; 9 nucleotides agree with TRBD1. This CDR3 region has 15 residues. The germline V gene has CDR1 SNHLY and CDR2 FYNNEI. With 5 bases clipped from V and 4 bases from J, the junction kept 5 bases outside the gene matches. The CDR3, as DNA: TGTGCCAGCAGTCCGGGACAGGGATTCACCGGGGAGCTGTTTTTT. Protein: CASSPGQGFTGELFF.